This T cell receptor beta chain was found in a study of T cell responses to AZD1222 COVID-19 vaccine. General study findings and limits: The donor group comprised mostly white British people and more females; the analysis possibly underestimated clonal diversity.

In regard to this clone: Its target is not known.

V shed 3 bases, J shed 3 bases, and the junction held 3 bases outside the gene matches. Looked up from germline, CDR1 is SGHTA and CDR2 is FQGNSA. The CDR3 spans 14 residues. Repertoires were generated with immunoSEQ multiplex PCR, while TCRdb's copy carries only in-frame clones and drops some. The sample includes some 120,000 clones, 75% to 90% of them seen just once. The material sequenced was peripheral blood, taken on day 0 of MenACWY control vaccination. The TCR sequence derives from an adult in good health. V usage is TRBV7-2 and J usage is TRBJ2-3, with 7 nucleotides matching TRBD2. The CDR3 coding sequence is TGTGCCAGCAGCTTGGCGGGGGAGACAGATACGCAGTATTTT. It translates to CASSLAGETDTQYF.